This T cell receptor (beta chain) was captured in a study of blood T cell repertoires in COVID-19. Trimming took off 3 bases at V and 8 bases at J, with 6 bases between the two ends. Per the germline V gene, CDR1 is KGHDR and CDR2 is SFDVKD. There are 11 residues in the CDR3. Data came from immunoSEQ multiplex PCR; TCRdb stores just in-frame clones and leaves some out. The table records 240,000 or so clones, more than 80% of them present only once. This receptor was obtained from a man aged 50 to 60 who had been exposed to COVID-19. J is TRBJ1-2 and V is TRBV24-1; D unresolved. Sequencing was done on a sample of PBMCs or T cells enriched from blood (not recorded which). The CDR3 reads CATSDPRGYTF. CDR3 sequence (DNA): TGTGCCACCAGTGATCCCAGAGGCTACACCTTC.